The clone carrying this T cell receptor beta chain occurred once. What it binds is not known. The CDR3 is 14 residues long. V dropped 4 bases and J dropped 5 bases, with 14 bases sitting between them. In germline, CDR1 is MNHNS, CDR2 SASEGT. The PCR contained 60 Vbeta and 13 Jbeta primers. Profiling relied on immunoSEQ multiplex PCR, and the TCRdb table lists in-frame clones only, not all of them. The data hold 200,000 to 250,000 clones, with almost 80% observed a single time. These data are taken from a study of cytomegalovirus exposure and HLA in healthy donors. Study results and limitations: Presence/absence analysis assumed near-uniform sequencing depth across donors. Relative to equally common others, HLA-associated TCR beta chains showed greater clonal expansion in a later analysis. Several top significant clusters appeared, in a later analysis, to be linked to common viral pathogens.

The sequence came from a male donor in good health and CMV-seronegative. Sequenced input: PBMCs. The chain is built from TRBV6-1 and TRBJ1-1; the D gene is possibly TRBD1 (6 bases). CDR3 region: CASSGDRGGTEAFF. CDR3 in DNA: TGTGCCAGCAGTGGTGATCGAGGGGGAACTGAAGCTTTCTTT.